Sequencing of this T cell receptor beta chain was carried out in a study of blood T cell repertoires in COVID-19. Looking at the study overall: The cDNA or gDNA used as material had been derived from T cells, B-cell-depleted T cells, or PBMCs.

Assay: immunoSEQ multiplex PCR; the TCRdb copy retains only in-frame clones and omits some. This sample carries about 230,000 clones, around four fifths of them seen once, and the ten largest clones take approximately 9%. This clonotype was obtained from a man aged 35 to 55 with active or convalescent COVID-19. The sample taken for sequencing was peripheral blood.

CDR3 loop: CASSIGLAGSGDTQYF. As DNA, the CDR3 is TGTGCCAGCAGCATCGGACTAGCGGGATCGGGAGATACGCAGTATTTT. The chain carries TRBV9 and TRBJ2-3; 12 nucleotides match TRBD2. Germline CDR1 reads SGDLS; CDR2 reads YYNGEE. This CDR3 is built from 16 residues. The trim removed 4 bases at V and 5 bases at J, leaving 8 bases unmatched.